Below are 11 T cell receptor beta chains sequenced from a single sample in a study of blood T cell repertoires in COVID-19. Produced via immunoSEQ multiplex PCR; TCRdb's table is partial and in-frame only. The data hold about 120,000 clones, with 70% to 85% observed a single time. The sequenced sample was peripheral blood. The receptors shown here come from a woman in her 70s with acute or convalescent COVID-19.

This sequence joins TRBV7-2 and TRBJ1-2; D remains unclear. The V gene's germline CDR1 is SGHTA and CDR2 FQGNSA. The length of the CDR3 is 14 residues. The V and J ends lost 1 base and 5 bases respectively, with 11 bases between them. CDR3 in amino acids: CASSLDGRGYGYTF. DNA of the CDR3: TGTGCCAGCAGCTTAGATGGAAGAGGATATGGCTACACCTTC.

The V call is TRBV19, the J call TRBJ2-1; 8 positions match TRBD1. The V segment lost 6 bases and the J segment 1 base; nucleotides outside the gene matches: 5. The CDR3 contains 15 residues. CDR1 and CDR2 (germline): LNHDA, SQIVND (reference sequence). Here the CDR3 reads CASRRDRSSYNEQFF. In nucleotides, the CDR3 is TGTGCCAGTAGAAGGGACAGGTCTTCCTACAATGAGCAGTTCTTC.

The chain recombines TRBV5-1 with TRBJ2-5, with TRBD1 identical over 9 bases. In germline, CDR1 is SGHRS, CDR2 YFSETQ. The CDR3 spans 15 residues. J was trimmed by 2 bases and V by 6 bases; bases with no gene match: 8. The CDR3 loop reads CASTIRGTGQETQYF. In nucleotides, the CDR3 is TGCGCCAGCACCATAAGGGGGACAGGGCAAGAGACCCAGTACTTC.

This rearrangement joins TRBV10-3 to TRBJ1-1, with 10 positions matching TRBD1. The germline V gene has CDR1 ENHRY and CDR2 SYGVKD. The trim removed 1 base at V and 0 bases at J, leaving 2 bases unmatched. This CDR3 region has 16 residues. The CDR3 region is CAISELGTGVNTEAFF. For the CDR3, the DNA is TGTGCCATCAGTGAGTTGGGGACAGGGGTGAACACTGAAGCTTTCTTT.

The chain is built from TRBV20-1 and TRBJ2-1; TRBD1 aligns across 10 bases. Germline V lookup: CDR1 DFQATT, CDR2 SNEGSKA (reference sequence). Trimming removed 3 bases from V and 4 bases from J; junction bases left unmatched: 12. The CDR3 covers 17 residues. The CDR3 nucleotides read TGCAGTGCTAGTGGGGGTCGAGGGACAGGGGCTTACAATGAGCAGTTCTTC. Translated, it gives CSASGGRGTGAYNEQFF.

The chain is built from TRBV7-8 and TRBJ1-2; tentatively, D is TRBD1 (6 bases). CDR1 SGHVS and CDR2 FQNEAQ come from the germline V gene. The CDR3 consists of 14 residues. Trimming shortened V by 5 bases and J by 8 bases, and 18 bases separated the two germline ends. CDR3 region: CASSPNPGESGYTF. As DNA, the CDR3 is TGTGCCAGCAGCCCCAACCCAGGGGAATCGGGCTACACCTTC.

The CDR3 nucleotides read TGTGCCATCAGTGAGTCTACCAGGGCAAATGAAAAACTGTTTTTT. Protein sequence: CAISESTRANEKLFF. The V gene is TRBV10-3, the J gene TRBJ1-4; TRBD1 might be the D (5 bases). Germline CDR1 reads ENHRY; CDR2 reads SYGVKD. The CDR3 runs to 15 residues. Trimming shortened V by 0 bases and J by 5 bases, and 10 bases separated the two germline ends.

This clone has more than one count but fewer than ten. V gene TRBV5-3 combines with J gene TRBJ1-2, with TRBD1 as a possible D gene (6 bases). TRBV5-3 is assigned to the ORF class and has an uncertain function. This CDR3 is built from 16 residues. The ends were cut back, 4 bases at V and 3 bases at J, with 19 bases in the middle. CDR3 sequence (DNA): TGTGCCAGAAGCCTTTCCACCTCCTCAGGGGACTATGGCTACACCTTC. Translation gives CARSLSTSSGDYGYTF.

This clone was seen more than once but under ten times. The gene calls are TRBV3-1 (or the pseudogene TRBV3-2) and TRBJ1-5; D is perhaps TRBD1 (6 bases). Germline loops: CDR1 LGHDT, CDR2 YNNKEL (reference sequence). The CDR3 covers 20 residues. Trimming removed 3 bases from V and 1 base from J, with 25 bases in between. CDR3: CASSHSAGGAGASSNQPQHF. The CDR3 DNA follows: TGTGCCAGCAGCCACTCAGCCGGCGGGGCGGGGGCCAGCAGCAATCAGCCCCAGCATTTT.

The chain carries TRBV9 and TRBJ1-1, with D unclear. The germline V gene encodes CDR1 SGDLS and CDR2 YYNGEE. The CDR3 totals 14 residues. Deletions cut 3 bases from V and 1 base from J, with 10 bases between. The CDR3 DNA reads TGTGCCAGCAGCGGTATTGGTAGGAACACTGAAGCTTTCTTT. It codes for CASSGIGRNTEAFF.

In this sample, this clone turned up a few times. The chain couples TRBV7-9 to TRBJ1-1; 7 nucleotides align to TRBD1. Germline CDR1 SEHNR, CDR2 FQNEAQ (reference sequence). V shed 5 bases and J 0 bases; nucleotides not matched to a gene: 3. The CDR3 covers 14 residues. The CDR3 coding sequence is TGTGCCAGCAGCGAGGGACAGATGAACACTGAAGCTTTCTTT. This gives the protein CASSEGQMNTEAFF.